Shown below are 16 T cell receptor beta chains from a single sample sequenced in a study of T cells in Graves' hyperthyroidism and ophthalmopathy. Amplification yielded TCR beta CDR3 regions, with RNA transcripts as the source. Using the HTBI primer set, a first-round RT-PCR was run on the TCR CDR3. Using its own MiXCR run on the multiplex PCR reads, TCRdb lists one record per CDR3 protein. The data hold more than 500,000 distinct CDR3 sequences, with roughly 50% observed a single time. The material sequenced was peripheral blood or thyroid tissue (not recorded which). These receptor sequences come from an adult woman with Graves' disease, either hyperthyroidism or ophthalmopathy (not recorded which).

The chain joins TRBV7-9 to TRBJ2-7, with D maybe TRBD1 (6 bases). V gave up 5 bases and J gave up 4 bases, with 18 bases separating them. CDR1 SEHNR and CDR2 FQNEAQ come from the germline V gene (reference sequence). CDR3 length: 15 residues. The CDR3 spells CASSVEGGTVYEQYF. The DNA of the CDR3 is TGTGCCAGCAGCGTTGAAGGGGGAACAGTGTACGAGCAGTACTTC.

This CDR3 reads CSWGTGAYEQYF. The CDR3 DNA is TGCAGCTGGGGGACAGGGGCCTACGAGCAGTACTTC. V is TRBV29-1 and J is TRBJ2-7, with 10 bases matching TRBD1. Germline V gene lookup returns CDR1 SQVTM and CDR2 ANQGSEA. J was trimmed by 2 bases and V by 8 bases; bases with no gene match: 3. CDR3 length: 12 amino acids.

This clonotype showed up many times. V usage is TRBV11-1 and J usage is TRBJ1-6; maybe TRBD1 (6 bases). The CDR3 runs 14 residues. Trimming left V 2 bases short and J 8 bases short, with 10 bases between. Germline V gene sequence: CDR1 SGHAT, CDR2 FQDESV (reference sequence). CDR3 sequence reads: CASSLRGTDSPLHF. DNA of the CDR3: TGTGCCAGCAGCTTAAGGGGGACCGATTCACCCCTCCACTTT.

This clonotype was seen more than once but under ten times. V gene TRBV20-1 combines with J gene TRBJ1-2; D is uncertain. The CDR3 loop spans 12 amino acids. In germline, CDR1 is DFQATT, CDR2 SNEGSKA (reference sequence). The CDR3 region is CSALRGQSGYTF. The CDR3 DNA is TGCAGCGCCCTGCGGGGTCAGTCTGGCTACACCTTC.

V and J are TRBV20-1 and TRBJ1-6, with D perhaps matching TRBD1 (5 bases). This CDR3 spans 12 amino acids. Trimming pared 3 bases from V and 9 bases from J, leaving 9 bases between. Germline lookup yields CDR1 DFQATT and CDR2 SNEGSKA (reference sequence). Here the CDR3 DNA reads TGCAGTGCTAGGTCCGGGGGTTCACCCCTCCACTTT. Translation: CSARSGGSPLHF.

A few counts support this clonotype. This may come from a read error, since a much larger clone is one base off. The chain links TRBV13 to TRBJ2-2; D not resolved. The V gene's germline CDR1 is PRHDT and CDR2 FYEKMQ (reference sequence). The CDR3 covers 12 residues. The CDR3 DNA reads TGTGCCAACAGCCAGGTGTCCGGGGAGCTGTTTTTT. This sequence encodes CANSQVSGELFF. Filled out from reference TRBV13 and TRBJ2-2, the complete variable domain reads AAGVIQSPRHLIKEKRETATLKCYPIPRHDTVYWYQQGPGQDPQFLISFYEKMQSDKGSIPDRFSAQQFSDYHSELNMSSLELGDSALYFCANSQVSGELFFGEGSRLTVL.

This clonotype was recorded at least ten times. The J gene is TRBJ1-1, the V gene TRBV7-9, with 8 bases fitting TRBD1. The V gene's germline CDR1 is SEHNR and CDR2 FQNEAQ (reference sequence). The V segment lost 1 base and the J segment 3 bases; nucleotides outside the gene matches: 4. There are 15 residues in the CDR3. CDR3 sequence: CASSLGRGLYTEAFF. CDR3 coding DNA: TGTGCCAGCAGCTTAGGCAGGGGGCTATACACTGAAGCTTTCTTT.

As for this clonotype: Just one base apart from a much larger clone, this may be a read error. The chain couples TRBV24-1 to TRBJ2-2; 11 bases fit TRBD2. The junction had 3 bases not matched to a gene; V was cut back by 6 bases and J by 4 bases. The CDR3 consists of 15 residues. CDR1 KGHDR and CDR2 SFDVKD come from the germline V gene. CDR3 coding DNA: TGTGCCACCAGTATAGCGGGAGGGAGCACCGGGGAGCTGTTTTTT. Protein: CATSIAGGSTGELFF.

This CDR3 reads CASGFRGGNTEAFF. The CDR3 DNA follows: TGTGCCAGCGGTTTCAGGGGTGGGAACACTGAAGCTTTCTTT. The chain couples TRBV7-2 to TRBJ1-1, with D perhaps matching TRBD1 (6 bases). The germline CDR1 and CDR2 sequences are SGHTA and FQGNSA. V was cut by 8 bases and J by 1 base, with 14 bases left in between. The CDR3 is 14 residues long. The full variable domain, completed using reference TRBV7-2 and TRBJ1-1, is GAGVSQSPSNKVTEKGKDVELRCDPISGHTALYWYRQSLGQGLEFLIYFQGNSAPDKSGLPSDRFSAERTGGSVSTLTIQRTQQEDSAVYLCASGFRGGNTEAFFGQGTRLTVV.

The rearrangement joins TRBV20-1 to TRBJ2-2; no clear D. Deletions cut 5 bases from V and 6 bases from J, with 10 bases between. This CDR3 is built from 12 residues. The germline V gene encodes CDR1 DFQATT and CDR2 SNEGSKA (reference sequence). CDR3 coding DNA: TGCAGTGCTCCGGACCCTCCCGGGGAGCTGTTTTTT. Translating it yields CSAPDPPGELFF.

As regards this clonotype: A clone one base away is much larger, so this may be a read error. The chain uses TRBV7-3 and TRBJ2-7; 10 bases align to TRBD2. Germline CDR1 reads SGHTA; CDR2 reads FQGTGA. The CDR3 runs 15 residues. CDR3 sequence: CASSQVSGRSYEQHF. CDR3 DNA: TGCGCCAGCAGCCAAGTTAGCGGGAGGTCCTACGAGCAGCACTTC.

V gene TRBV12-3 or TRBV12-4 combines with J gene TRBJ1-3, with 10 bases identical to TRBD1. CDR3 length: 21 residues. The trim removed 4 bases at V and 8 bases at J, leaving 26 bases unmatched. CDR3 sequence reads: CASSYARVWMTGGDYGYTIYF. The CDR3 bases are TGTGCCAGCAGTTACGCGCGTGTTTGGATGACAGGGGGCGATTATGGCTACACCATATATTTT.

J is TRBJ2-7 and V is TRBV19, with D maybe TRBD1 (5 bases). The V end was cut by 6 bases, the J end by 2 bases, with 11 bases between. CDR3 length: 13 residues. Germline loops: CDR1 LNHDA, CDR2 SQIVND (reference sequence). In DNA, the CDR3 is TGTGCCAGTAGCGCAGGGTCGCCCTACGAGCAGTACTTC. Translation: CASSAGSPYEQYF.

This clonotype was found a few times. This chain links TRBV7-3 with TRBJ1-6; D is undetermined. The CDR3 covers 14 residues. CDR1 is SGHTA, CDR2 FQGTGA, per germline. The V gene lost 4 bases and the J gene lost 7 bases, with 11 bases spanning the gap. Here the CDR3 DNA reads TGTGCCAGCAGCTCATCGGCAGTCAATTCACCCCTCCACTTT. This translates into CASSSSAVNSPLHF.

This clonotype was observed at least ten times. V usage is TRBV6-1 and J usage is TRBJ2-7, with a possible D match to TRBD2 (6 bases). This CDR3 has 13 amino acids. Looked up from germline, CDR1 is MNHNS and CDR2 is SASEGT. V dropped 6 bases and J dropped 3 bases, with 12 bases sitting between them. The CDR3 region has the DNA TGTGCCAGCAGAGAGGGAGGTAACTACGAGCAGTACTTC. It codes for CASREGGNYEQYF.

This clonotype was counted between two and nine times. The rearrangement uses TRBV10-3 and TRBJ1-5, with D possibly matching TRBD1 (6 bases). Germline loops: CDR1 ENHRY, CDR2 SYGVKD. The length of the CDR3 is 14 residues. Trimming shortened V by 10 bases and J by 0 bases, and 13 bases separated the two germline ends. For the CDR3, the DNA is TGTGCCAGCCGAGGGGGGGGTAGCAATCAGCCCCAGCATTTT. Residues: CASRGGGSNQPQHF.